The 27 T cell receptor beta chains below come from one sample, sequenced in a study of blood T cells in healthy people across ages. Then a second PCR, running roughly 7 to 11 cycles, was carried out with a sample-barcoded 5' primer and a J-beta primer mix. TCRdb reprocessed the 5' RACE reads via MiXCR and lists one record per CDR3 protein. The sample has some 900,000 distinct CDR3 sequences; about 28% are singletons. Sequencing was performed on blood. The receptor set was obtained from a woman older than 75 in good health.

This clonotype came up many times. The chain couples TRBV5-1 to TRBJ2-3; 7 nucleotides line up with TRBD1. Looked up from germline, CDR1 is SGHRS and CDR2 is YFSETQ. J lost 4 bases, V lost 4 bases, and 9 bases had no gene match. The CDR3 covers 15 residues. This CDR3 is CASSTPTGQSDTQYF. In DNA, the CDR3 is TGCGCCAGCAGCACACCAACGGGACAGTCAGATACGCAGTATTTT.

This clonotype was seen many times. The CDR3 protein is CSASPRVPTYNSPLHF. Here the CDR3 DNA reads TGCAGTGCTAGCCCCCGGGTCCCTACCTATAATTCACCCCTCCACTTT. The J gene is TRBJ1-6, the V gene TRBV20-1; D unclear. The V end was cut by 3 bases, the J end by 2 bases, with 14 bases between. CDR3 length: 16 residues. Germline values: CDR1 DFQATT, CDR2 SNEGSKA (reference sequence).

This clonotype showed up many times. V is TRBV20-1 and J is TRBJ2-7, with 8 bases lining up with TRBD1. Germline-derived CDR1 and CDR2 are DFQATT and SNEGSKA (reference sequence). The ends lost 5 bases at V and 5 bases at J; junction bases unmatched: 8. The CDR3 is 13 amino acids. The CDR3 is CSAYTGGLDEQYF. The DNA of the CDR3 is TGCAGTGCTTATACAGGGGGACTGGACGAGCAGTACTTC.

The chain has TRBV2 and TRBJ2-7; TRBD1 aligns across 11 bases. This CDR3 spans 15 amino acids. Germline CDR1 and CDR2: SNHLY and FYNNEI. V lost 6 bases and J lost 7; bases outside the gene matches: 11. CDR3 loop: CASRGGDRGSSEQYF. Here the CDR3 DNA reads TGTGCCAGCAGGGGGGGGGACAGGGGGAGTAGTGAGCAGTACTTC.

This clonotype was recorded at least ten times. The rearrangement uses TRBV6-5 and TRBJ1-5; no definite D call. Trimming shortened V by 5 bases and J by 3 bases, and 17 bases separated the two germline ends. Germline V gene lookup returns CDR1 MNHEY and CDR2 SVGAGI. The CDR3 length is 16 residues. The CDR3 sequence: CASSPLGNTANQPQHF. CDR3 sequence (DNA): TGTGCCAGCAGTCCGCTCGGAAACACCGCCAATCAGCCCCAGCATTTT.

The rearrangement joins TRBV13 to TRBJ2-3; 9 positions agree with TRBD1. The germline V gene has CDR1 PRHDT and CDR2 FYEKMQ (reference sequence). Trimming at V came to 4 bases and at J to 5 bases, leaving 7 bases not matched to a gene. This CDR3 region has 15 residues. The CDR3, as DNA: TGTGCCAGCAGCTACCGGGACAGGGTTCGAGATACGCAGTATTTT. Protein: CASSYRDRVRDTQYF.

J is TRBJ2-2 and V is TRBV11-2; D may match TRBD1 or TRBD2 (6 bases each). V lost 1 base, J lost 4 bases, and 10 bases lay in between. The germline CDR1 and CDR2 sequences are SGHAT and FQNNGV. The CDR3 runs 15 residues. The CDR3: CASSLGGRGTGELFF. Written as DNA, the CDR3 is TGTGCCAGCAGCTTAGGGGGGCGGGGCACCGGGGAGCTGTTTTTT.

The chain uses TRBV27 and TRBJ2-7; D not resolved. CDR1 MNHEY and CDR2 SMNVEV come from the germline V gene (reference sequence). The V gene lost 1 base and the J gene lost 7 bases, with 26 bases spanning the gap. This CDR3 is built from 18 residues. The CDR3 DNA sequence: TGTGCCAGCAGTTTATTCTCCCAGGCGCGTAAAGCCTACAATGAGCAGTACTTC. Translated: CASSLFSQARKAYNEQYF.

The rearrangement joins TRBV7-2 to TRBJ2-4; 8 bases fit TRBD1. V lost 3 bases, J lost 7 bases, and 8 bases stayed unmatched. This CDR3 is built from 15 residues. The V gene's germline CDR1 is SGHTA and CDR2 FQGNSA. This CDR3 is CASSFGTGLRNIQYF. The CDR3 DNA reads TGTGCCAGCAGCTTCGGGACAGGACTTCGGAACATTCAGTACTTC.

The rearrangement uses TRBV6-5 and TRBJ2-6, with D unclear. Germline CDR1 MNHEY, CDR2 SVGAGI. The CDR3 is 17 amino acids. With 2 bases removed from V and 0 bases from J, the gap between germline ends came to 11 bases. CDR3 nucleotides: TGTGCCAGCAGTTACAGGGCTAGAGTCTCTGGGGCCAACGTCCTGACTTTC. This translates into CASSYRARVSGANVLTF.

Many counts were recorded for this clonotype. This rearrangement joins TRBV11-2 to TRBJ2-5, with 14 bases aligning to TRBD2. Trimming removed 6 bases from V and 5 bases from J; junction bases left unmatched: 5. This CDR3 spans 15 amino acids. CDR1 is SGHAT, CDR2 FQNNGV, per germline. Here the CDR3 DNA reads TGTGCCAGCAGTCGGACTAGCGGGAGGAGGGAGACCCAGTACTTC. Translating it yields CASSRTSGRRETQYF.

This clonotype has only a few counts. This chain joins TRBV28 and TRBJ1-1; TRBD1 agrees at 7 bases. V lost 5 bases and J lost 11; bases outside the gene matches: 5. The CDR3 runs 11 residues. Per the germline V gene, CDR1 is MDHEN and CDR2 is SYDVKM. The CDR3, as DNA: TGTGCCAGCAGTGACAGGGTGGTTGCTTTCTTT. Its protein product is CASSDRVVAFF.

Notes on this clonotype: This may stem from a read error, because a much larger clone lies one nucleotide away. The chain couples TRBV29-1 to TRBJ2-1, with D unresolved. The tail of the sequence fits TRBJ2-7 better, so the J call may be wrong. The CDR3 runs to 12 residues. CDR1 is SQVTM, CDR2 ANQGSEA, per germline. For the CDR3, the DNA is TGCAGCGTTGAAGCGTCCTACAATGAGCAGTACTTC. Amino acids: CSVEASYNEQYF.

With regard to this clonotype: A much larger clone is a single base away; this may be a read error. The chain employs TRBV7-2 and TRBJ2-1; a weak D match, TRBD2 (6 bases). The V end was cut by 8 bases, the J end by 13 bases, with 15 bases between. The germline gives CDR1 SGHTA, CDR2 FQGNSA. There are 11 residues in the CDR3. CDR3 nucleotides: TGTACCAGCTCCTACGAGGAGGGACAGTTCTTC. It is translated as CTSSYEEGQFF. Combining the CDR3 with reference TRBV7-2 and TRBJ2-1 gives the whole variable domain GAGVSQSPSNKVTEKGKDVELRCDPISGHTALYWYRQSLGQGLEFLIYFQGNSAPDKSGLPSDRFSAERTGGSVSTLTIQRTQQEDSAVYLCTSSYEEGQFFGPGTRLTVL.

A note on this clonotype: Possible read error: a much larger clone is one base away. The chain recombines TRBV7-2 with TRBJ2-1; the D is unclear. CDR1 SGHTA and CDR2 FQGNSA come from the germline V gene. With 7 bases removed from V and 9 bases from J, the gap between germline ends came to 19 bases. This CDR3 is 14 amino acids long. The CDR3 loop is CASNFTPDGGEQFF. The CDR3 bases are TGTGCCAGCAACTTTACGCCGGACGGCGGTGAGCAGTTCTTC.

The chain combines TRBV20-1 with TRBJ2-3; 12 positions agree with TRBD2. CDR3 size: 18 residues. Germline V gene lookup returns CDR1 DFQATT and CDR2 SNEGSKA (reference sequence). V dropped 1 base and J dropped 0; count of bases not matched to a gene: 8. DNA for the CDR3: TGCAGTGCTAGAGCCGGGACTAGCGGGTATGGGAGCACAGATACGCAGTATTTT. It encodes CSARAGTSGYGSTDTQYF.

The genes are TRBV25-1 and TRBJ2-2, with D perhaps TRBD1 (5 bases). Germline CDR1 reads MGHDK; CDR2 reads SYGVNS. The V and J ends lost 4 bases and 2 bases respectively, with 8 bases between them. CDR3 length: 14 residues. CDR3 bases: TGTGCCAGCAGTGTTGACAGTAACACCGGGGAGCTGTTTTTT. Residues: CASSVDSNTGELFF.

This chain connects TRBV12-3 or TRBV12-4 to TRBJ2-7; 9 bases are a match to TRBD1. The CDR3 spans 17 residues. Unmatched junction bases numbered 13, after V lost 5 bases and J lost 2 bases. CDR3: CASSPKAGTGSAYEQYF. For the CDR3, the DNA is TGTGCCAGCAGTCCCAAAGCAGGGACAGGGTCGGCCTACGAGCAGTACTTC.

This clonotype was seen only once. Compared with germline, one end of the junction differs, possibly owing to a read error. V gene TRBV10-2 combines with J gene TRBJ1-5; D uncertain. Germline loops: CDR1 WSHSY, CDR2 SAAADI. The CDR3 loop spans 13 amino acids. The CDR3 coding sequence is TGCGCCAGCACGCTGGGTTTGGGCCAGCCCCGGCATTTT. This gives the protein CASTLGLGQPRHF.

This clonotype was found many times. CDR3 sequence reads: CASSLGTYKPQHF. CDR3 DNA: TGTGCCAGCAGCTTAGGGACATATAAGCCCCAGCATTTT. This chain links TRBV7-2 with TRBJ1-5; tentative D call: TRBD1 (5 bases). This CDR3 has 13 residues. Per the germline V gene, CDR1 is SGHTA and CDR2 is FQGNSA. V lost 1 base, J lost 8 bases, and 9 bases lay in between.

This clonotype has a single count. A much larger clone is a single base away; this may be a read error. The chain carries TRBV7-2 and TRBJ2-1, with D unresolved. This CDR3 contains 15 residues. Germline V CDR1 and CDR2: SGHTA, FQGNSA. The CDR3 bases are TGTGCCAGCAGCTTAGCAGCGAGCTCCCACAATGAGCAGTTCTTC. Its protein product is CASSLAASSHNEQFF.

On this clonotype itself: It may be a read error: a sequence one base away is much more abundant. V and J are TRBV28 and TRBJ2-5, with D perhaps matching TRBD1 or TRBD2 (7 bases each). Germline CDR1 is MDHEN and CDR2 is SYDVKM. CDR3 length equals 15 residues. The CDR3 loop reads CVSSPGGGLQETQYF. CDR3 nucleotides: TGTGTCAGCAGCCCAGGGGGGGGCTTGCAAGAGACCCAGTACTTC.

Turning to this clonotype: This could be a read error, since a much larger clone is one nucleotide away. The chain combines TRBV11-2 with TRBJ2-1; 12 nucleotides match TRBD2. Germline CDR1 is SGHAT and CDR2 is FQNNGV. There are 16 residues in the CDR3. The CDR3 DNA reads as TGTGCCAGCAGCTTACTAGCGGGGGGGCCGGGCAATGGGCAGTTCTTC. This encodes CASSLLAGGPGNGQFF.

With respect to this clonotype: This sequence may be a read error, since a much larger clone differs from it by one base. The gene calls are TRBV4-2 and TRBJ2-1; D is ambiguous. Germline V gene data show CDR1 as LGHNA and CDR2 as YNFKEQ. The CDR3 is 15 amino acids. CDR3 nucleotides: TGTGCCCGCAGCCAAGATCAGAGCTCCTACAATGAGCAGTTCTTC. Its protein product is CARSQDQSSYNEQFF.

The V call is TRBV6-2 or TRBV6-3, the J call TRBJ1-2; D is perhaps TRBD1 (6 bases). V lost 6 bases, J lost 4 bases, and 12 bases lay in between. The CDR3 covers 13 residues. Germline V gene data show CDR1 as MNHEY and CDR2 as SVGEGT. The CDR3 DNA follows: TGTGCCAGCAGGAAAACAGGGAGCTATGGCTACACCTTC. This sequence encodes CASRKTGSYGYTF.

For this clonotype: A read error may be the cause here, since a much bigger clone is one base away. The chain is built from TRBV20-1 and TRBJ2-7; D unclear. Germline lookup yields CDR1 DFQATT and CDR2 SNEGSKA (reference sequence). Trimming cost V 5 bases and J 7 bases, with 21 bases left between them. The CDR3 is 14 residues long. This CDR3 is CSASPPSSYNEQYF. In nucleotides, the CDR3 is TGCAGTGCTTCCCCGCCAAGCTCCTACAATGAGCAGTACTTC.

The CDR3 protein is CASSFRWEIGETQYF. The CDR3 coding sequence is TGTGCCAGCAGTTTCCGTTGGGAGATAGGAGAGACCCAGTACTTC. J is TRBJ2-5 and V is TRBV28, with a weak D call TRBD2 (5 bases). V was cut by 3 bases and J by 4 bases, with 15 bases left in between. Germline CDR1 and CDR2: MDHEN and SYDVKM. The CDR3 runs 15 residues. The full variable domain, rest sourced from reference TRBV28 and TRBJ2-5, is DVKVTQSSRYLVKRTGEKVFLECVQDMDHENMFWYRQDPGLGLRLIYFSYDVKMKEKGDIPEGYSVSREKKERFSLILESASTNQTSMYLCASSFRWEIGETQYFGPGTRLLVL.